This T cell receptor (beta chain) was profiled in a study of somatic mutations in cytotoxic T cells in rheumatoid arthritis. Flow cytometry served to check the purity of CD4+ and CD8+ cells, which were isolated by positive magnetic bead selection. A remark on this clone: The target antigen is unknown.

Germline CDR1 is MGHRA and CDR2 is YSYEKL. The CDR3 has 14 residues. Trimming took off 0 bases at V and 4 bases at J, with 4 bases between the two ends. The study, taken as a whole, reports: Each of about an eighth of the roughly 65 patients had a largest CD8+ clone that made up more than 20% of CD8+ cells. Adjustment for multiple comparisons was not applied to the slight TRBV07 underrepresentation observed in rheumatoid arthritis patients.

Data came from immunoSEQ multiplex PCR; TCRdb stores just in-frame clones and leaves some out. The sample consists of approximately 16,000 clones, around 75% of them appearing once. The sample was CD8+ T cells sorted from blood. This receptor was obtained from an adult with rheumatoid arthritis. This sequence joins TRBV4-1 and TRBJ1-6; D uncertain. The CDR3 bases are TGCGCCAGCAGCCAAGACAGATATAATTCACCCCTCCACTTT. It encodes CASSQDRYNSPLHF.